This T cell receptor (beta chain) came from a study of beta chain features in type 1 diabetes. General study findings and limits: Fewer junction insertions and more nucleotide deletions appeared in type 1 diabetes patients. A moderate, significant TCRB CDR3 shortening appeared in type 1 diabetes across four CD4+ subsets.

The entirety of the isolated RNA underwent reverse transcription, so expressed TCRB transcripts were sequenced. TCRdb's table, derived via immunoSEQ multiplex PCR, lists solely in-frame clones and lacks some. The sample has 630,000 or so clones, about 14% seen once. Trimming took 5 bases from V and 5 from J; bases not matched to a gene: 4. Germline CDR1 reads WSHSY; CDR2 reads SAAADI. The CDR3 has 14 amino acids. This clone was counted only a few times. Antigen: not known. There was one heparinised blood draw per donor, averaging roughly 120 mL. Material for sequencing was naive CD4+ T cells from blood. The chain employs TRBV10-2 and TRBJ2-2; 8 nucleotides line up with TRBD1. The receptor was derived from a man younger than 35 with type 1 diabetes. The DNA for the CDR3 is TGCGCCAGCAGTCCAACAGGGGGAACCGGGGAGCTGTTTTTT. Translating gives CASSPTGGTGELFF.